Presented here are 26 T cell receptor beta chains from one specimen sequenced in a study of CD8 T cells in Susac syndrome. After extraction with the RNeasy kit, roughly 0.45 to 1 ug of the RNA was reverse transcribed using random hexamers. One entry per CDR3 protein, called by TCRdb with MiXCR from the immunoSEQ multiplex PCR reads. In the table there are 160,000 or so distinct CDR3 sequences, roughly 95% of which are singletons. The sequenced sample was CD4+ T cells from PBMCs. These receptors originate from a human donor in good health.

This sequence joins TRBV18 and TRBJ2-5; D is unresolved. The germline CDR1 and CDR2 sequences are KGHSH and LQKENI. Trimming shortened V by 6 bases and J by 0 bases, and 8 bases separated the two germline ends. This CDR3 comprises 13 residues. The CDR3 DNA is TGTGCCAGCTCGGGTCCGGACCAAGAGACCCAGTACTTC. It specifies CASSGPDQETQYF. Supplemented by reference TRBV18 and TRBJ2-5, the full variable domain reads NAGVMQNPRHLVRRRGQEARLRCSPMKGHSHVYWYRQLPEEGLKFMVYLQKENIIDESGMPKERFSAEFPKEGPSILRIQQVVRGDSAAYFCASSGPDQETQYFGPGTRLLVL.

The CDR3 DNA is TGCGCCAGCAGCTTGGCCCCCTCTGAGGAGACCCAGTACTTC. It is translated as CASSLAPSEETQYF. The chain links TRBV5-1 to TRBJ2-5, with D hard to call. CDR1 is SGHRS and CDR2 is YFSETQ in the germline V gene. This CDR3 comprises 14 residues. With 0 bases removed from V and 5 bases from J, the gap between germline ends came to 11 bases.

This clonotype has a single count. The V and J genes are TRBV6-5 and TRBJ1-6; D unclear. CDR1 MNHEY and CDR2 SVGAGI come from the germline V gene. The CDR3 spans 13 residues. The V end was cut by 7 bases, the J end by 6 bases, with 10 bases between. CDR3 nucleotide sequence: TGTGCCAGCACTCATGGGCTTAATTCACCCCTCCACTTT. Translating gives CASTHGLNSPLHF.

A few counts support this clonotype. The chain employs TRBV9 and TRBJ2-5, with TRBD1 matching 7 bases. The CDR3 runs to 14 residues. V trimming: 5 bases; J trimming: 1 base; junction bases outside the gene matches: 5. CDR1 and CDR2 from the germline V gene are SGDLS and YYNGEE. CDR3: CASSSRQGQETQYF. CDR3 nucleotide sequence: TGTGCCAGCAGTTCAAGACAGGGCCAAGAGACCCAGTACTTC. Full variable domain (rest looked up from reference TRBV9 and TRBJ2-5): DSGVTQTPKHLITATGQRVTLRCSPRSGDLSVYWYQQSLDQGLQFLIQYYNGEERAKGNILERFSAQQFPDLHSELNLSSLELGDSALYFCASSSRQGQETQYFGPGTRLLVL.

The CDR3 DNA follows: TGTGCCAGCCGCCTAGATCAGACGACCAGGGAGCTGTTTTTT. Its protein product is CASRLDQTTRELFF. The V gene is TRBV7-8, the J gene TRBJ2-2, with D unclear. This CDR3 has 14 residues. With 8 bases removed from V and 9 bases from J, the gap between germline ends came to 19 bases. Per the germline V gene, CDR1 is SGHVS and CDR2 is FQNEAQ.

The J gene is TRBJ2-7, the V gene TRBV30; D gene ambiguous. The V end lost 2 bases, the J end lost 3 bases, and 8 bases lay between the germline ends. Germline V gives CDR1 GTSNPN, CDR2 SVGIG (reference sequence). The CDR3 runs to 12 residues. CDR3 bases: TGTGCCTGGAGTCGGCCCAACTACGAGCAGTACTTC. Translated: CAWSRPNYEQYF.

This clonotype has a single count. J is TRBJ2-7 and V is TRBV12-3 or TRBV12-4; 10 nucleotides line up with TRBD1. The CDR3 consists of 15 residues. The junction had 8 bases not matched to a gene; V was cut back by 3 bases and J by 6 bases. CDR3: CASSLWTGGKREQYF. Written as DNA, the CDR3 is TGTGCCAGCAGTTTGTGGACAGGGGGGAAACGCGAGCAGTACTTC.

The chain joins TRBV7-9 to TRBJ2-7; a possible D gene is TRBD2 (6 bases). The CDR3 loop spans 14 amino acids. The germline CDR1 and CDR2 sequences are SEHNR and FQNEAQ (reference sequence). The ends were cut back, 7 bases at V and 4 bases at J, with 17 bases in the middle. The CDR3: CASTVSGDVYEQYF. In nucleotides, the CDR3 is TGTGCCAGCACTGTATCGGGGGACGTATACGAGCAGTACTTC.

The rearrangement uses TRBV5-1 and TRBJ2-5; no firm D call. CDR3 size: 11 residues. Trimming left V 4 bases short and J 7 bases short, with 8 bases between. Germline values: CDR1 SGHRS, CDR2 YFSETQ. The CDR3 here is CASSPGGTQYF. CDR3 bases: TGCGCCAGCAGCCCGGGCGGGACCCAGTACTTC.

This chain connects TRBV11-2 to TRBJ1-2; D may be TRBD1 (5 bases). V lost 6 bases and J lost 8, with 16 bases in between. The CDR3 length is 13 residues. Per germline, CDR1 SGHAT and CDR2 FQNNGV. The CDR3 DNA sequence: TGTGCCAGCAGACCGTCAGGGATTCCGGGCTACACCTTC. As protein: CASRPSGIPGYTF.

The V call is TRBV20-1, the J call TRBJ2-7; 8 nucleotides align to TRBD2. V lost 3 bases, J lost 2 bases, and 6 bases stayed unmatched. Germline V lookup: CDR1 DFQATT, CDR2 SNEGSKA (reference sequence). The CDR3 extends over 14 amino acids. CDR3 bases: TGCAGTGCTAGGGCCAGCGGGGGAACCTACGAGCAGTACTTC. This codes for CSARASGGTYEQYF.

The CDR3 protein is CSARDATGIQGASGYTF. CDR3 in DNA: TGCAGTGCTAGAGATGCCACAGGAATACAGGGGGCCTCTGGCTACACCTTC. The chain uses TRBV20-1 and TRBJ1-2, with 9 bases fitting TRBD1. Germline V CDR1 and CDR2: DFQATT, SNEGSKA (reference sequence). V trimming: 0 bases; J trimming: 7 bases; junction bases outside the gene matches: 15. CDR3 length equals 17 residues.

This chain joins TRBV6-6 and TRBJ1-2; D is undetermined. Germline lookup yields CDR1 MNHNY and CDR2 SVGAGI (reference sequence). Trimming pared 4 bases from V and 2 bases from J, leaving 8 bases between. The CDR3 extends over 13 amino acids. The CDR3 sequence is CASSLSLNYGYTF. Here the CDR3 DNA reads TGTGCCAGCAGTTTGAGCCTAAACTATGGCTACACCTTC.

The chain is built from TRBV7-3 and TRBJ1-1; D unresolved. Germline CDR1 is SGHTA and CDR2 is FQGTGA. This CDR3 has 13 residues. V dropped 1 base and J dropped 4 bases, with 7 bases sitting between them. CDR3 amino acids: CASSLMVGTEAFF. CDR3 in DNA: TGTGCCAGCAGCTTAATGGTGGGCACTGAAGCTTTCTTT.

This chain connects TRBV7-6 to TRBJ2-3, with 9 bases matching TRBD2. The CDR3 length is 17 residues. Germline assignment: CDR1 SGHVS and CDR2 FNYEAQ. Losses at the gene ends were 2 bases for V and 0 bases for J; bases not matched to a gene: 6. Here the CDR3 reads CASSLPPGLASTDTQYF. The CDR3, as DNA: TGTGCCAGCAGCTTACCACCGGGACTAGCCAGCACAGATACGCAGTATTTT.

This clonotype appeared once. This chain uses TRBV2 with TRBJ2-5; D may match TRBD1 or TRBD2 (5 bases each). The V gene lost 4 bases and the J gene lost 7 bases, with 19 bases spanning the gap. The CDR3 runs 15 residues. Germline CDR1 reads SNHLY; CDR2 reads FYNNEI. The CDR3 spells CASSGDVLRWGTQYF. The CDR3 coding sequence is TGTGCCAGCAGTGGGGACGTCCTTAGGTGGGGGACCCAGTACTTC.

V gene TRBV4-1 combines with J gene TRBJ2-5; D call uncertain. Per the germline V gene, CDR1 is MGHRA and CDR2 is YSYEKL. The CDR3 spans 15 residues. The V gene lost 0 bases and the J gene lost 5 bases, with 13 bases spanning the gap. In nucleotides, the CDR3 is TGCGCCAGCAGCCAAGATCGCGGAAGTAGGGAGACCCAGTACTTC. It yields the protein CASSQDRGSRETQYF.

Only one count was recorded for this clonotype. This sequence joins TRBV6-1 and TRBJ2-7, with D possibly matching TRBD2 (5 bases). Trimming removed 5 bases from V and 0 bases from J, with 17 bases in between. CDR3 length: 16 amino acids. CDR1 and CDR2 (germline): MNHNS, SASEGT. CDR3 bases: TGTGCCAGCAGTCCGCCCGGGGAACGAAACTCCTACGAGCAGTACTTC. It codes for CASSPPGERNSYEQYF.

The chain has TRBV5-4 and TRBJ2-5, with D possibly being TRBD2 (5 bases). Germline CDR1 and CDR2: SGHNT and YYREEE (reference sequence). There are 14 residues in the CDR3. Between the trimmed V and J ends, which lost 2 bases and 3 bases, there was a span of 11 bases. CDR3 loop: CASSLEPAEETQYF. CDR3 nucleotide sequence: TGTGCCAGCAGCTTAGAGCCAGCGGAAGAGACCCAGTACTTC.

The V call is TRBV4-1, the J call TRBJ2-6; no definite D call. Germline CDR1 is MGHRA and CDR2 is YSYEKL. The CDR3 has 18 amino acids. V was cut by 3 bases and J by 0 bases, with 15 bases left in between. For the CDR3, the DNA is TGCGCCAGCAGCCAGGGGTACGGACCCCTCTCTGGGGCCAACGTCCTGACTTTC. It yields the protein CASSQGYGPLSGANVLTF.

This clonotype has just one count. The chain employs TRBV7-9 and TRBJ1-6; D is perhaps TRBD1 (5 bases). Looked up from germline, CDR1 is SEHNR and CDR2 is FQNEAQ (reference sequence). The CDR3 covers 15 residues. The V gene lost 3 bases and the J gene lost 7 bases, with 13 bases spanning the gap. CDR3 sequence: CASSLWQGNNSPLHF. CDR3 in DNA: TGTGCCAGCAGCTTGTGGCAGGGCAACAATTCACCCCTCCACTTT.

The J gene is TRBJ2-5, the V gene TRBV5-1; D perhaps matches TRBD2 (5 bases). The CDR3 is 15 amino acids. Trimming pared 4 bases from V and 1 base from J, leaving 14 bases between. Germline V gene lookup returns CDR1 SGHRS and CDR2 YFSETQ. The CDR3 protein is CASSPGGGLQETQYF. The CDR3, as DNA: TGCGCCAGCAGCCCCGGTGGCGGACTCCAAGAGACCCAGTACTTC.

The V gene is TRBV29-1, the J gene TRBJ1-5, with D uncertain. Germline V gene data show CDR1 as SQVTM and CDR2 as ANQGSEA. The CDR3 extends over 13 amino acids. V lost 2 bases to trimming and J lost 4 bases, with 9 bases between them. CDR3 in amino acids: CSVESQSNQPQHF. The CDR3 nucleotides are TGCAGCGTTGAATCACAGAGTAATCAGCCCCAGCATTTT.

The CDR3 is CSVVRELNTEAFF. The CDR3 DNA is TGCAGCGTTGTTCGGGAGTTAAACACTGAAGCTTTCTTT. The V call is TRBV29-1, the J call TRBJ1-1; no reliable D call. CDR3 length: 13 residues. V lost 4 bases and J 2 bases, leaving 11 bases between the germline ends. Per the germline V gene, CDR1 is SQVTM and CDR2 is ANQGSEA. Using reference TRBV29-1 and TRBJ1-1 for the parts outside the CDR3, the full variable domain is SAVISQKPSRDICQRGTSLTIQCQVDSQVTMMFWYRQQPGQSLTLIATANQGSEATYESGFVIDKFPISRPNLTFSTLTVSNMSPEDSSIYLCSVVRELNTEAFFGQGTRLTVV.

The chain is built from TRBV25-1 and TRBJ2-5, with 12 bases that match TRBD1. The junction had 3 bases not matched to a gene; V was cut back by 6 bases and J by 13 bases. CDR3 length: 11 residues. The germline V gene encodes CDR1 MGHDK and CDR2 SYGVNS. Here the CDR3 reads CASRGTGGTYF. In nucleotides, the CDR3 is TGTGCCAGCAGGGGGACAGGGGGCACGTACTTC.

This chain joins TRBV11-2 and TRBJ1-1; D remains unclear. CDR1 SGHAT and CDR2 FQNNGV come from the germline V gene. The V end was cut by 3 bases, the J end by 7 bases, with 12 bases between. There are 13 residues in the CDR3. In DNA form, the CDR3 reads TGTGCCAGCAGCTTGACCGCGGCGGGTGAAGCTTTCTTT. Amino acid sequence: CASSLTAAGEAFF.